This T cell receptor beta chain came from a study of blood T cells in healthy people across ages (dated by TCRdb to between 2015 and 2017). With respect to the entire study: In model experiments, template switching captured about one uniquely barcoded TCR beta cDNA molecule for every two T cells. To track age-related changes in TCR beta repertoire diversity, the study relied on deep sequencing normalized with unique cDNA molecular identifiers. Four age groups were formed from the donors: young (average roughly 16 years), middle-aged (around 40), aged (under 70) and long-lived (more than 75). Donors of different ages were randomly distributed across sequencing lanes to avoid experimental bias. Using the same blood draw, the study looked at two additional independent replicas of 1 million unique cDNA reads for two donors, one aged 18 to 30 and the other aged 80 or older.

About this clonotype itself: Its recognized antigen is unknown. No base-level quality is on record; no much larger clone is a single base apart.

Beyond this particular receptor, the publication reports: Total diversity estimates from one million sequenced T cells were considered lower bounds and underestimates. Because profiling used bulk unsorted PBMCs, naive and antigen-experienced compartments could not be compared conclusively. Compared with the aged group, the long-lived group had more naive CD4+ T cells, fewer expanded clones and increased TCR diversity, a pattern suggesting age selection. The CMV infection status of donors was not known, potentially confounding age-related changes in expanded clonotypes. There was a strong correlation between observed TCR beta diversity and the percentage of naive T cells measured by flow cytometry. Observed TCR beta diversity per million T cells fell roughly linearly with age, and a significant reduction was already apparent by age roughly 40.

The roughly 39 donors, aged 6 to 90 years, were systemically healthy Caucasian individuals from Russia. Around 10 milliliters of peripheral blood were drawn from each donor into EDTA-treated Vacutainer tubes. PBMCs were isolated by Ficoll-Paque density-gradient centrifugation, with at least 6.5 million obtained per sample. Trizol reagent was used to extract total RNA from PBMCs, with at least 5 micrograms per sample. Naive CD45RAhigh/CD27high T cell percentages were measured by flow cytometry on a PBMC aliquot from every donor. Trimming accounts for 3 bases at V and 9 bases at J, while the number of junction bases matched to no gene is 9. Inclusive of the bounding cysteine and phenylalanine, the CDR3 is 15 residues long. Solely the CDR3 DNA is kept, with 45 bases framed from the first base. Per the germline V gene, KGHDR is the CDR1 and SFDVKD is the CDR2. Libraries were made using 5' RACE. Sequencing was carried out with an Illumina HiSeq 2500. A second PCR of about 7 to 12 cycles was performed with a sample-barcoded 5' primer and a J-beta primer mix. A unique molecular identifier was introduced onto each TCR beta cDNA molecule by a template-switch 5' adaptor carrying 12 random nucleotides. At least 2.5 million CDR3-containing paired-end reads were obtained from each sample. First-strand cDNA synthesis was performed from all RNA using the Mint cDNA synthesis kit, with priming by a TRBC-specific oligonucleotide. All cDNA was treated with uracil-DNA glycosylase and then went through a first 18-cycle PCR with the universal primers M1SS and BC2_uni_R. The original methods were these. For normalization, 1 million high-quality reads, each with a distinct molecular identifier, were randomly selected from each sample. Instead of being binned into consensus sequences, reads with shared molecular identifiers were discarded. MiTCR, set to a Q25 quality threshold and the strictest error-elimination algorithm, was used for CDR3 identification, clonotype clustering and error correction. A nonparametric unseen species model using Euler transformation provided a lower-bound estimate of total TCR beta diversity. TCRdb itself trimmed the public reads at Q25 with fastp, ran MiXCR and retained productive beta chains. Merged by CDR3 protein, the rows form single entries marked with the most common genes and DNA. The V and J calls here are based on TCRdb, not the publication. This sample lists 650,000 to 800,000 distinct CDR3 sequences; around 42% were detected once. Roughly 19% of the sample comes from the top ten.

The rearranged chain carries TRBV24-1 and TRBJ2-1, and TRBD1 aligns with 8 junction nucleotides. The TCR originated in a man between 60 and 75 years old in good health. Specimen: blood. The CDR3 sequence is CATSDGDRGRGEQFF. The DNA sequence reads TGTGCCACCAGTGATGGAGACAGGGGTAGAGGTGAGCAGTTCTTC.